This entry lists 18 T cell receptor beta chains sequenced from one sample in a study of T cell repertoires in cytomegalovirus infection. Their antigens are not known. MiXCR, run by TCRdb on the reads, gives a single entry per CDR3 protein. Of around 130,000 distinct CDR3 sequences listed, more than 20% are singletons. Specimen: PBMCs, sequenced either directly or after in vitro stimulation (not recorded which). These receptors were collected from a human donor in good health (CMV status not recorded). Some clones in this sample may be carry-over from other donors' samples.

Here the CDR3 DNA reads TGTGCCAGCAGCGTCGTCGGGTCGGGTTCCTACAATGAGCAGTTCTTC. Its protein is CASSVVGSGSYNEQFF. V is TRBV7-3 and J is TRBJ2-1; D gene unclear. V lost 5 bases and J lost 1, with 15 bases in between. The germline V gene has CDR1 SGHTA and CDR2 FQGTGA. The CDR3 extends over 16 amino acids.

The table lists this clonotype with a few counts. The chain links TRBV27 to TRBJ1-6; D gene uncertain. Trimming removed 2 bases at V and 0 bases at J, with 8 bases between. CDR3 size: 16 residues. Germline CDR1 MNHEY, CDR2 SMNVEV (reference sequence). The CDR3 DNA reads TGTGCCAGCAGTTTAAGGGCGAGCTCCTATAATTCACCCCTCCACTTT. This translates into CASSLRASSYNSPLHF.

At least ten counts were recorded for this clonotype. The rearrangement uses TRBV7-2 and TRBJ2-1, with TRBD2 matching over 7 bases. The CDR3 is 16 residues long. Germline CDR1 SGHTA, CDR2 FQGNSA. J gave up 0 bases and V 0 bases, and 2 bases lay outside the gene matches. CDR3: CASSLASGNSYNEQFF. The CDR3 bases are TGTGCCAGCAGCTTAGCGAGCGGGAACTCCTACAATGAGCAGTTCTTC.

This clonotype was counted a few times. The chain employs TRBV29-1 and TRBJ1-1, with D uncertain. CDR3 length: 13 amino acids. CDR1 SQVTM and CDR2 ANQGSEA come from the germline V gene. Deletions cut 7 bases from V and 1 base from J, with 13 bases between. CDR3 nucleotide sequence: TGCAGCGGGTGGGGAACTAAGAACACTGAAGCTTTCTTT. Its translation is CSGWGTKNTEAFF.

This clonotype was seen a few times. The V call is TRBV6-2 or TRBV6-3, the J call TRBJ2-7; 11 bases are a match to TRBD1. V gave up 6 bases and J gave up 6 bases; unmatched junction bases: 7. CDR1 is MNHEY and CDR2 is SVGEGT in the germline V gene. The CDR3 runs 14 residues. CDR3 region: CASSWGQGVAEQYF. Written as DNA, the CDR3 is TGTGCCAGCAGCTGGGGACAGGGGGTCGCCGAGCAGTACTTC.

This CDR3 reads CASSPSLAGNEQFF. As DNA, the CDR3 is TGTGCCAGCAGCCCCTCACTAGCAGGCAATGAGCAGTTCTTC. The chain uses TRBV28 and TRBJ2-1; weak D call: TRBD2 (6 bases). This CDR3 is 14 amino acids long. From germline, CDR1 is MDHEN and CDR2 SYDVKM. With 6 bases removed from V and 6 bases from J, the gap between germline ends came to 15 bases.

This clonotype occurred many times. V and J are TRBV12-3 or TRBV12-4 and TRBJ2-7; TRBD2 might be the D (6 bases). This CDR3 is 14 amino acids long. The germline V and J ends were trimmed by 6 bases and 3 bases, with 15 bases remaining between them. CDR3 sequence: CASSSRRGIYEQYF. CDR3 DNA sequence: TGTGCCAGCAGCTCCCGACGGGGGATCTACGAGCAGTACTTC.

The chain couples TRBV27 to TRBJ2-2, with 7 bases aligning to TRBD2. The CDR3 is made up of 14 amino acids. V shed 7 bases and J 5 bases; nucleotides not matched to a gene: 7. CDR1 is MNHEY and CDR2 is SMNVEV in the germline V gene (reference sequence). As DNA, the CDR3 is TGTGCCAGCAAGGGCGGGAGCGGTACCGGGGAGCTGTTTTTT. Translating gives CASKGGSGTGELFF.

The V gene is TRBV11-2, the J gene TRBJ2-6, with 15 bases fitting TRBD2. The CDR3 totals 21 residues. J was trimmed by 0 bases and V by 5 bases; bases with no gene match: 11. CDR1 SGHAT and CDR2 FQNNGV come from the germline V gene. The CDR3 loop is CASSRTPRTSGRASGANVLTF. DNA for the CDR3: TGTGCCAGCAGCCGAACCCCGAGGACTAGCGGGAGGGCCTCTGGGGCCAACGTCCTGACTTTC.

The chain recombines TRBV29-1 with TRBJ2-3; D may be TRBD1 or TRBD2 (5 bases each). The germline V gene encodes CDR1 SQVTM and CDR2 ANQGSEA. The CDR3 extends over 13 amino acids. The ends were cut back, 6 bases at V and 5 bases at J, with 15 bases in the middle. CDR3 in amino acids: CSVGVATRDTQYF. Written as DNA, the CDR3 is TGCAGCGTGGGGGTAGCCACGAGAGATACGCAGTATTTT.

The CDR3 loop reads CASSAEGSKETQYF. DNA for the CDR3: TGTGCCAGCAGTGCGGAAGGGTCGAAGGAGACCCAGTACTTC. This chain joins TRBV6-6 and TRBJ2-5; D gene uncertain. CDR3 length: 14 residues. The germline V and J ends were trimmed by 5 bases and 5 bases, with 15 bases remaining between them. Germline CDR1 and CDR2: MNHNY and SVGAGI (reference sequence).

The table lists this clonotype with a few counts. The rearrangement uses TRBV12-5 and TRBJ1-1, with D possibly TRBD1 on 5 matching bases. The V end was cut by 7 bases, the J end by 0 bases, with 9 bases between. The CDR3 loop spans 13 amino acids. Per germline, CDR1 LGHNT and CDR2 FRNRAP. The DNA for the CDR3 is TGTGCTAGTGAAGGGGTCATGAACACTGAAGCTTTCTTT. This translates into CASEGVMNTEAFF.

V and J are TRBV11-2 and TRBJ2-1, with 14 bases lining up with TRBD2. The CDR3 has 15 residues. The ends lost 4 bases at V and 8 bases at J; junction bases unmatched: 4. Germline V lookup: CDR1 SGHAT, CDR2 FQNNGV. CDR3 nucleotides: TGTGCCAGCAGCTCGGGACTAGCGGGAGTCGATGAGCAGTTCTTC. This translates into CASSSGLAGVDEQFF.

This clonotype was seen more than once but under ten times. CDR3 sequence reads: CASSWGPTSGSGNEQFF. The CDR3 DNA is TGCGCCAGCAGCTGGGGCCCGACTAGCGGGAGCGGCAATGAGCAGTTCTTC. The V gene is TRBV5-1, the J gene TRBJ2-1, with 12 positions matching TRBD2. The junction had 10 bases not matched to a gene; V was cut back by 3 bases and J by 6 bases. The CDR3 totals 17 residues. CDR1 and CDR2 (germline): SGHRS, YFSETQ.

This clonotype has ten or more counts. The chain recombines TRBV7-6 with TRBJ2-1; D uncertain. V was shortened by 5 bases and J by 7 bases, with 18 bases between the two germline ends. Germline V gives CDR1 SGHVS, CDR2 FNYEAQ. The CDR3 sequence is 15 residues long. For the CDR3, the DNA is TGTGCCAGCAGCGCTTCTTTGGGGTTTCTGAATGAGCAGTTCTTC. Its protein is CASSASLGFLNEQFF.

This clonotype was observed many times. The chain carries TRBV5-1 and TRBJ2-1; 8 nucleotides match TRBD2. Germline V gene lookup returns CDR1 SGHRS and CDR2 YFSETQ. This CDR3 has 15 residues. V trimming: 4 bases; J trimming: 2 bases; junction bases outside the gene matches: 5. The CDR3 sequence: CASSPGGAAYNEQFF. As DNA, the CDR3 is TGCGCCAGCAGCCCCGGGGGGGCTGCCTACAATGAGCAGTTCTTC.

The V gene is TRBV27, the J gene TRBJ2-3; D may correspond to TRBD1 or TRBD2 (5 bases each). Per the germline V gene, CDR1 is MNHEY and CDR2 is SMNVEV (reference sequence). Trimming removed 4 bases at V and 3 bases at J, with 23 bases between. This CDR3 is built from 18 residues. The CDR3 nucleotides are TGTGCCAGCAGTTCGGCCGGTTGGGACCGCCTCGCTACAGATACGCAGTATTTT. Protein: CASSSAGWDRLATDTQYF.

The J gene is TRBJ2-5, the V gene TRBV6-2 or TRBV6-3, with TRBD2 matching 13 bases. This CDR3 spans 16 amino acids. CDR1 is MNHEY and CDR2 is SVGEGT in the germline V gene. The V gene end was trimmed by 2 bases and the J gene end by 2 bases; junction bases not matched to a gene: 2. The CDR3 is CASSYPGLAGQETQYF. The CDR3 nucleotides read TGTGCCAGCAGTTACCCGGGACTAGCGGGACAAGAGACCCAGTACTTC.